This T cell receptor (beta chain) is drawn from a study of T cells in Graves' hyperthyroidism and ophthalmopathy. Study-level points and caveats: Blood also carried most thyroid clonotypes expanded above 0.001.

This clonotype has a count of ten or more. Its matching antigen is unknown. RNA transcripts yielded amplified TCR beta CDR3 regions. An initial round of RT-PCR targeting the TCR CDR3 relied on the HTBI primer set. Each CDR3 protein is one row after TCRdb ran MiXCR on the multiplex PCR reads. The sample lists 550,000 to 650,000 distinct CDR3 sequences; more than 11% were seen once. The study enrolled patients aged 18 to 65 with newly diagnosed hyperthyroidism of under 2 months' duration. Patients were excluded because of uncontrolled infection, other autoimmune disease, pregnancy or lactation. Before ophthalmopathy appeared, progressors gave blood at initial hyperthyroidism diagnosis. V gave up 7 bases and J gave up 12 bases; unmatched junction bases: 15. This CDR3 has 14 amino acids. The V gene's germline CDR1 is SGHAT and CDR2 FQDESV (reference sequence).

The chain links TRBV11-1 to TRBJ2-1; 7 nucleotides align to TRBD2. The clonotype originates from a woman under 40 with Graves' hyperthyroidism that later progressed to Graves' ophthalmopathy. The specimen was blood. CDR3 bases: TGTGCCAGCAAGGGGAGGGAGCGGGGAGACGGGCAGTTCTTC. It encodes CASKGRERGDGQFF.